This T cell receptor (beta chain) was sequenced during a study of sequential checkpoint blockade in melanoma (dated 2019 in TCRdb). Study-level background: Using 1:1 randomization, the trial assigned patients either to first-line nivolumab followed by ipilimumab (arm A) or to ipilimumab followed by nivolumab (arm B). Maintenance nivolumab came after both trial sequences. DNA from around 95 pretreatment melanoma tumor samples underwent TCRbeta immunosequencing. Twenty-two patients had matched tumor biopsies taken before treatment and at week 13, after single-agent nivolumab (arm A) or ipilimumab (arm B). The same lesion was the source of approximately 79% of the matched pre- and post-treatment tumor biopsy pairs.

General study outcomes and caveats: Within-arm analyses of tumor T-cell fraction were limited by small sample sizes and reduced statistical power. PD-L1 staining and CD8+ T-cell counts correlated with tumor T-cell fraction and clonality, whereas mutational load did not. The response-prediction model combining TCR metrics and mutation burden needs validation in larger, independent patient cohorts. Patients whose tumor T-cell fraction and clonality increased by week 13 were about 30 times more likely to achieve clinical benefit. In the nivolumab-first arm (arm A), an association was found between pretreatment tumor TIL clonality and response (P = .04).

CDR1 and CDR2, per the germline V gene, are WSHSY and SAAADI. After removal of 4 bases from V and 5 bases from J, the junction retains 9 bases not matched to a gene. Including cysteine and phenylalanine, the CDR3 has 16 amino acids. The CDR3 DNA has 48 bases and is translated from base 1. Details on this clone: No antigen is known for it. No much larger clone exists at a distance of one base, and base qualities are not known.

Sample treatment or condition, as interpreted from the label and publication: randomized to nivolumab then ipilimumab (arm A) or the reverse (arm B). No trial patient had received prior DNA-damaging chemotherapy. CheckMate 064, a randomized, open-label phase II trial of sequential checkpoint blockade, was the source of the samples, all of which came from patients with melanoma. Genomic DNA from formalin-fixed paraffin-embedded (FFPE) tissue samples was used for tumor TCR sequencing. TCRbeta CDR3 regions were immunosequenced from genomic DNA with the immunoSEQ Assay. Prior to high-throughput sequencing, genomic DNA was amplified by bias-controlled multiplex PCR. On the study's bioinformatics: To quantify the absolute abundance of each unique TCRbeta CDR3 region, the sequences were collapsed and filtered. Clonality, defined as 1 minus Pielou's evenness, was calculated using only productive rearrangements. Tumor T-cell fraction was calculated by normalizing TCRbeta template counts to the amount of usable DNA, which was estimated from several housekeeping genes. A previously published method was used to identify clones with significantly greater frequencies in on-treatment samples than in baseline samples. Entries here come from immuneACCESS through TCRdb and include only in-frame sequences with V and J called. Some clones fail to appear in such tables; in the studies checked, an unresolved V gene covers under half of the shortfall, and the cause of the remainder is unknown. V, J and clone size are those of that table, while D and trimming were read from the DNA. This sample lists some 22,000 clones; around 25% were detected once. In total, the top ten clones hold under 8.5% of the sample.

In this chain, TRBV10-2 is recombined with TRBJ2-1, with 9 central nucleotides matching TRBD2. This specimen was tumor tissue (inferred from file names), taken from a patient given nivolumab and ipilimumab in sequence. The TCR sequence derives from a human donor with melanoma. The DNA reads as follows: TGCGCCAGCAGTGTTTGCGGGAGGGCGGGTGACAATGAGCAGTTCTTC. Translated, it gives CASSVCGRAGDNEQFF.